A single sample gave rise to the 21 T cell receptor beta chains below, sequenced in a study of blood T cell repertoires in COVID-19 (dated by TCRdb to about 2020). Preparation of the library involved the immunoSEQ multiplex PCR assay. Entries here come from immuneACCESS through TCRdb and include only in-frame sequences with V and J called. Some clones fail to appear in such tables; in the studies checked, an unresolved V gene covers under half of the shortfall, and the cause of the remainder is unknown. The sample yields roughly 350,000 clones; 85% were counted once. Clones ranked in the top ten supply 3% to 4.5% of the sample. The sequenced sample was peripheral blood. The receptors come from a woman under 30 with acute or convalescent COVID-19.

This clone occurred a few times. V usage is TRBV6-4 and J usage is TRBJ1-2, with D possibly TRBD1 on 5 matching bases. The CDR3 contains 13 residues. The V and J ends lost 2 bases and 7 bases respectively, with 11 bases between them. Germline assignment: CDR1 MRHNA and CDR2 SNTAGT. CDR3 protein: CASSDLGGAGYTF. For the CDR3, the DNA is TGTGCCAGCAGTGACCTAGGAGGGGCTGGCTACACCTTC.

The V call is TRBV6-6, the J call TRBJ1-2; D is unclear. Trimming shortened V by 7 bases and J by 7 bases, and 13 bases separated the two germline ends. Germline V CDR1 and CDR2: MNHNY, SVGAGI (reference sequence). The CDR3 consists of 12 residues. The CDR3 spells CASNVDKFGYTF. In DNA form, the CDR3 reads TGTGCCAGCAACGTTGACAAATTTGGCTACACCTTC.

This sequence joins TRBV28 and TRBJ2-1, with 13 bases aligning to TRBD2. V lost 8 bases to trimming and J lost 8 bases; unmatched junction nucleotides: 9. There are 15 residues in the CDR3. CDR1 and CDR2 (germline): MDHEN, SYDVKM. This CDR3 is CASLRTGLAGHEQFF. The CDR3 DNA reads TGTGCCAGCTTGAGGACGGGACTAGCGGGACATGAGCAGTTCTTC.

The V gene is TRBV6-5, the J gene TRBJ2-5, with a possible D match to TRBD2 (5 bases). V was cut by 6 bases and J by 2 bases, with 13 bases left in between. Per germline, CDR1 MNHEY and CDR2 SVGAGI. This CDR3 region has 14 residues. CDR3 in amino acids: CASSTSGIQETQYF. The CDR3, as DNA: TGTGCCAGCAGCACCTCCGGGATTCAAGAGACCCAGTACTTC.

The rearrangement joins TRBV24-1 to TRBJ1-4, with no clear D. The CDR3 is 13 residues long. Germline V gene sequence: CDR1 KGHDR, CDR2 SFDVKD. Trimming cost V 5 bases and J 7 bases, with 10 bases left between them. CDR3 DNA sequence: TGTGCCACCAGTGGATCGGGGAGTGAAAAACTGTTTTTT. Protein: CATSGSGSEKLFF.

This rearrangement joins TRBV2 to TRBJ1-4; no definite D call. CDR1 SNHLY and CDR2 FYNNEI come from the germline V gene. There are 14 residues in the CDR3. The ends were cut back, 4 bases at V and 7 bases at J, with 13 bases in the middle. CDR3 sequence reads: CASSVLRTLEKLFF. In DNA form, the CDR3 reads TGTGCCAGCAGTGTATTAAGGACTCTTGAAAAACTGTTTTTT.

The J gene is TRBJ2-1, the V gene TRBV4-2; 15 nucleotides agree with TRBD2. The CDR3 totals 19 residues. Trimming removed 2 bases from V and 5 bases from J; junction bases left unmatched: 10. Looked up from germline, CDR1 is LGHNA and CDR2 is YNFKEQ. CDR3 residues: CASSQRGLAGGMENNEQFF. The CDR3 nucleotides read TGTGCCAGCAGCCAACGGGGACTAGCGGGAGGAATGGAGAACAATGAGCAGTTCTTC.

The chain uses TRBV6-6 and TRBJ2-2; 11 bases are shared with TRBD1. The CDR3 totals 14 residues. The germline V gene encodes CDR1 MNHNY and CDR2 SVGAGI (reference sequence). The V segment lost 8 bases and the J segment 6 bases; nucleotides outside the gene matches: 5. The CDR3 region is CASGRDRGAGELFF. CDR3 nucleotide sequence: TGTGCCAGCGGTAGGGACAGGGGGGCCGGGGAGCTGTTTTTT.

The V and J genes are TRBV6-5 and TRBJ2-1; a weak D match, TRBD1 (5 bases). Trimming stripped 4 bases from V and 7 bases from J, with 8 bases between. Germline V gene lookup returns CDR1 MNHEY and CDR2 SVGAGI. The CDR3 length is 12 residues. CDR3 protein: CASSSQGNEQFF. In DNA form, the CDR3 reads TGTGCCAGCAGTTCCCAGGGTAATGAGCAGTTCTTC.

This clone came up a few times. The CDR3 region is CASAPTLSGSSYEQYF. In nucleotides, the CDR3 is TGTGCCAGTGCACCAACTCTTAGCGGAAGCTCCTACGAGCAGTACTTC. The chain carries TRBV28 and TRBJ2-7, with D maybe TRBD2 (6 bases). Looked up from germline, CDR1 is MDHEN and CDR2 is SYDVKM. This CDR3 has 16 residues. The V and J ends lost 9 bases and 0 bases respectively, with 21 bases between them.

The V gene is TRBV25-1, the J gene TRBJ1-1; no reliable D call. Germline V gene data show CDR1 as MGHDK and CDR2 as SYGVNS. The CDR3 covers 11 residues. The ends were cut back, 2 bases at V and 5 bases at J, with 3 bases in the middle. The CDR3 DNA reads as TGTGCCAGCAGTGAACTGACTGAAGCTTTCTTT. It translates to CASSELTEAFF.

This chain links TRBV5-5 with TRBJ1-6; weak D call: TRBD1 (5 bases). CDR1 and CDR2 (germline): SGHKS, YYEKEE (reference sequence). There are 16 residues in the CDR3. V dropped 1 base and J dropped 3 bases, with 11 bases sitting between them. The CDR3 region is CASSLSGAGYNSPLHF. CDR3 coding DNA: TGTGCCAGCAGCTTGAGTGGGGCTGGCTATAATTCACCCCTCCACTTT. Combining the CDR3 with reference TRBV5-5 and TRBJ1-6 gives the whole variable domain DAGVTQSPTHLIKTRGQQVTLRCSPISGHKSVSWYQQVLGQGPQFIFQYYEKEERGRGNFPDRFSARQFPNYSSELNVNALLLGDSALYLCASSLSGAGYNSPLHFGNGTRLTVT.

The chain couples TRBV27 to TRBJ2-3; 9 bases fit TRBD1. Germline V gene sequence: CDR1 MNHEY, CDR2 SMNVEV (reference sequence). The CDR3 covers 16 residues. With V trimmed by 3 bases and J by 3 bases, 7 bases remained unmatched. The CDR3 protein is CASSFRGTGITDTQYF. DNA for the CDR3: TGTGCCAGCAGTTTTCGCGGGACAGGGATAACAGATACGCAGTATTTT.

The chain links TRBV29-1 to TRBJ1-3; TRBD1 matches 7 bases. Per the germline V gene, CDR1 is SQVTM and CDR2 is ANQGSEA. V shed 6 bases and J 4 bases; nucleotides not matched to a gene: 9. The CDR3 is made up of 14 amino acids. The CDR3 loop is CSVLDRVRGNTIYF. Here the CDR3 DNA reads TGCAGCGTGCTCGACAGGGTCCGGGGAAACACCATATATTTT.

This chain's CDR3 is CASSRARGFSNEQFF. CDR3 nucleotides: TGTGCCAGCAGTAGGGCTCGGGGGTTCTCCAATGAGCAGTTCTTC. The V call is TRBV27, the J call TRBJ2-1; D might be TRBD2 (6 bases). The V end lost 5 bases, the J end lost 6 bases, and 17 bases lay between the germline ends. This CDR3 comprises 15 residues. Germline CDR1 is MNHEY and CDR2 is SMNVEV (reference sequence).

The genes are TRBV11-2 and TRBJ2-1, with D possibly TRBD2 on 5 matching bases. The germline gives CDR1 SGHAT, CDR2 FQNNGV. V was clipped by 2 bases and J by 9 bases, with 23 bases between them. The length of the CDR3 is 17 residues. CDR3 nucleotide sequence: TGTGCCAGCAGCTTAATCATTACTGACCAGGCTGCGGGTGAGCAGTTCTTC. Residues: CASSLIITDQAAGEQFF.

In DNA, the CDR3 is TGCGCCACCGACACAGGGGGCGGCTACACCTTC. Encoded protein: CATDTGGGYTF. This chain uses TRBV10-2 with TRBJ1-2; 9 nucleotides match TRBD1. In germline, CDR1 is WSHSY, CDR2 SAAADI. The CDR3 is 11 amino acids. V shed 10 bases and J 8 bases; nucleotides not matched to a gene: 5.

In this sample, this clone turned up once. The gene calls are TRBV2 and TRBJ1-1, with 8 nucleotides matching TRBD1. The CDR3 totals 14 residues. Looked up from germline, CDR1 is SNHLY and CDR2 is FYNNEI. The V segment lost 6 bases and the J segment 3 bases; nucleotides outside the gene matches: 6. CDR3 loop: CASSGQGVYTEAFF. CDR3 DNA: TGTGCCAGCAGCGGACAGGGAGTATACACTGAAGCTTTCTTT.

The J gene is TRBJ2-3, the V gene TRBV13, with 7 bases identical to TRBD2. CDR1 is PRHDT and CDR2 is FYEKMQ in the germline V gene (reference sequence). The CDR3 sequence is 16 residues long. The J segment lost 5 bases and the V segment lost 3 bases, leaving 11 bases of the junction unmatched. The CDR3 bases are TGTGCCAGCAGCTTGATGGCTAGCGGTCGTAAAGATACGCAGTATTTT. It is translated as CASSLMASGRKDTQYF.

The CDR3 bases are TGTGCCAGCAGCGTAACGGACAGGGTGGATGGCTACACCTTC. Encoded protein: CASSVTDRVDGYTF. The V call is TRBV7-2, the J call TRBJ1-2; 8 bases are shared with TRBD1. Per the germline V gene, CDR1 is SGHTA and CDR2 is FQGNSA. V was clipped by 5 bases and J by 6 bases; unmatched bases: 8. The CDR3 totals 14 residues.

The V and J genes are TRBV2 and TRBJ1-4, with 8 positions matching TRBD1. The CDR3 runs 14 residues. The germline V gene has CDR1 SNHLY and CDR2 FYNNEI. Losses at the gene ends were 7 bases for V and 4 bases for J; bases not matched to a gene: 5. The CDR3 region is CASNDRGHNEKLFF. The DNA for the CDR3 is TGTGCCAGCAACGACAGGGGCCATAATGAAAAACTGTTTTTT.